The 14 T cell receptor beta chains below were found in one sample sequenced in a study of cytomegalovirus exposure and HLA in healthy donors. The study ran its PCR with 60 Vbeta and 13 Jbeta primers. Produced via immunoSEQ multiplex PCR; TCRdb's table is partial and in-frame only. The sample lists about 300,000 clones, 86% seen once, with roughly 4% in the top ten. The sequenced sample was PBMCs. These receptors originate from a middle-aged man in good health and CMV-seropositive.

This clone appeared a single time. V is TRBV7-6 and J is TRBJ2-3; 9 positions agree with TRBD2. The germline gives CDR1 SGHVS, CDR2 FNYEAQ. V lost 1 base, J lost 2 bases, and 7 bases stayed unmatched. The CDR3 runs to 17 residues. The CDR3 loop reads CASSLEDSGSITDTQYF. The CDR3 DNA follows: TGTGCCAGCAGCTTAGAAGATAGCGGGAGTATCACAGATACGCAGTATTTT. Based on the CDR3 plus reference TRBV7-6 and TRBJ2-3, the full variable domain is GAGVSQSPRYKVTKRGQDVALRCDPISGHVSLYWYRQALGQGPEFLTYFNYEAQQDKSGLPNDRFSAERPEGSISTLTIQRTEQRDSAMYRCASSLEDSGSITDTQYFGPGTRLTVL.

V usage is TRBV19 and J usage is TRBJ1-1; D unresolved. The germline CDR1 and CDR2 sequences are LNHDA and SQIVND (reference sequence). This CDR3 region has 17 residues. V gave up 1 base and J gave up 4 bases, with 19 bases separating them. CDR3 amino acids: CASSIVPGWPRGTEAFF. In DNA form, the CDR3 reads TGTGCCAGTAGTATAGTACCCGGATGGCCCCGCGGCACTGAAGCTTTCTTT.

This clone was seen only a few times. The chain recombines TRBV19 with TRBJ2-1; TRBD2 aligns across 12 bases. Germline V lookup: CDR1 LNHDA, CDR2 SQIVND (reference sequence). Trimming removed 10 bases from V and 4 bases from J; junction bases left unmatched: 8. CDR3 length equals 15 residues. The CDR3 reads CATHLAGGLYNEQFF. CDR3 nucleotides: TGTGCCACCCACCTAGCGGGAGGGCTATACAATGAGCAGTTCTTC.

This sequence joins TRBV6-6 and TRBJ1-4, with D hard to call. The germline V gene encodes CDR1 MNHNY and CDR2 SVGAGI (reference sequence). This CDR3 has 15 residues. Trimming stripped 7 bases from V and 2 bases from J, with 14 bases between. Here the CDR3 DNA reads TGTGCCAGCAAGTCCGCGGGCCGGACTAATGAAAAACTGTTTTTT. It codes for CASKSAGRTNEKLFF.

The V call is TRBV19, the J call TRBJ2-2; TRBD2 agrees at 16 bases. V was pared by 3 bases and J by 6 bases, with 1 base of the junction left unmatched. Per germline, CDR1 LNHDA and CDR2 SQIVND (reference sequence). CDR3 length: 16 amino acids. CDR3 bases: TGTGCCAGTAGTATGGGACTAGCGGGAGGGCCCGGGGAGCTGTTTTTT. Translating it yields CASSMGLAGGPGELFF.

The chain is built from TRBV6-5 and TRBJ2-1, with TRBD2 matching over 9 bases. J was trimmed by 9 bases and V by 0 bases; bases with no gene match: 6. Germline assignment: CDR1 MNHEY and CDR2 SVGAGI. The CDR3 has 15 residues. Here the CDR3 reads CASSYSSGSGVEQFF. CDR3 in DNA: TGTGCCAGCAGTTACTCTAGCGGGAGTGGGGTTGAGCAGTTCTTC.

The chain uses TRBV28 and TRBJ2-4; TRBD1 is a possible D gene (7 bases). Trimming removed 5 bases from V and 5 bases from J, with 13 bases in between. The germline V gene encodes CDR1 MDHEN and CDR2 SYDVKM. The CDR3 runs to 14 residues. The CDR3 DNA follows: TGTGCCAGCAGTCAGGGGGGCGAGGAAAACATTCAGTACTTC. Its protein product is CASSQGGEENIQYF.

This clone appeared once. This sample also contains other DNA sequences that code for the same CDR3. This chain links TRBV29-1 with TRBJ2-1; D possibly corresponds to TRBD2 (5 bases). CDR1 is SQVTM and CDR2 is ANQGSEA in the germline V gene. V shed 1 base and J shed 0 bases, with 10 bases lying between them. The CDR3 is made up of 15 amino acids. This chain's CDR3 is CSVEVWESSYNEQFF. The CDR3 DNA sequence: TGCAGCGTTGAAGTCTGGGAGAGCTCCTACAATGAGCAGTTCTTC.

V usage is TRBV6-1 and J usage is TRBJ2-7, with TRBD1 matching 12 bases. Trimming removed 7 bases from V and 3 bases from J; junction bases left unmatched: 4. This CDR3 contains 14 residues. Germline loops: CDR1 MNHNS, CDR2 SASEGT. CDR3 amino acids: CASKGTGGVYEQYF. CDR3 DNA: TGTGCCAGCAAAGGGACAGGGGGCGTCTACGAGCAGTACTTC.

The chain combines TRBV27 with TRBJ2-5, with D maybe TRBD2 (5 bases). Germline loops: CDR1 MNHEY, CDR2 SMNVEV (reference sequence). Trimming shortened V by 4 bases and J by 7 bases, and 16 bases separated the two germline ends. This CDR3 spans 14 amino acids. The CDR3 region has the DNA TGTGCCAGCAGTTCCGGACTGGATCCGGGGACCCAGTACTTC. Residues: CASSSGLDPGTQYF.

The chain links TRBV7-9 to TRBJ1-6, with 8 bases that match TRBD1. The CDR3 loop spans 15 amino acids. The germline gives CDR1 SEHNR, CDR2 FQNEAQ (reference sequence). V gave up 3 bases and J gave up 7 bases; unmatched junction bases: 5. Here the CDR3 reads CASSFDRGGNSPLHF. The CDR3 bases are TGTGCCAGCAGCTTCGACAGGGGTGGGAATTCACCCCTCCACTTT.

The V call is TRBV27, the J call TRBJ2-7, with a weak D call TRBD1 (6 bases). Trimming took off 6 bases at V and 0 bases at J, with 12 bases between the two ends. Germline CDR1 MNHEY, CDR2 SMNVEV (reference sequence). There are 14 residues in the CDR3. The CDR3, as DNA: TGTGCCAGCAGGGACAGAAAGAGCTCCTACGAGCAGTACTTC. It encodes CASRDRKSSYEQYF.

The V and J genes are TRBV10-3 and TRBJ2-7; D is ambiguous. This CDR3 is 15 amino acids long. V lost 2 bases, J lost 0 bases, and 11 bases lay in between. Per the germline V gene, CDR1 is ENHRY and CDR2 is SYGVKD. The CDR3 region has the DNA TGTGCCATCAGTGAGGCGAGGCAACTCTCCTACGAGCAGTACTTC. Its translation is CAISEARQLSYEQYF.

The chain uses TRBV15 and TRBJ1-2; TRBD1 is a possible D gene (5 bases). The CDR3 covers 13 residues. Germline CDR1 reads LNHNV; CDR2 reads YYDKDF (reference sequence). The V gene lost 6 bases and the J gene lost 3 bases, with 11 bases spanning the gap. Here the CDR3 reads CATRQAPHYGYTF. The CDR3 DNA reads as TGTGCCACCAGACAGGCGCCCCACTATGGCTACACCTTC.